This TCR beta chain was identified in a study of regulatory T cells in long-lasting Graves disease. Study-level background: For under 3 months, newly diagnosed Graves' patients had been taking antithyroid drugs.

CDR3 length: 15 amino acids. Trimming stripped 4 bases from V and 6 bases from J, with 16 bases between. The V gene's germline CDR1 is SGHNT and CDR2 YYREEE (reference sequence). This clonotype has a handful of counts. Described time point: newly diagnosed GD, antithyroid drugs for less than 3 months. RNA from PBMCs was the source of the TCR library. In building TCR beta libraries, iRepertoire HTBI primers were used together with Arm-PCR of CDR3 regions. MiXCR, run by TCRdb on the multiplex PCR reads, gives a single entry per CDR3 protein. The data hold hundreds of thousands of distinct CDR3 sequences, with 18% observed a single time.

J is TRBJ2-2 and V is TRBV5-4; D uncertain. This sequence was found in a female donor with Graves disease. Sequencing was performed on peripheral blood mononuclear cells (PBMCs), taken at new diagnosis, from a patient treated with antithyroid drugs. CDR3 amino acids: CASSPPAPRPGELFF. As DNA, the CDR3 is TGTGCCAGCAGCCCGCCCGCCCCTCGGCCCGGGGAGCTGTTTTTT.